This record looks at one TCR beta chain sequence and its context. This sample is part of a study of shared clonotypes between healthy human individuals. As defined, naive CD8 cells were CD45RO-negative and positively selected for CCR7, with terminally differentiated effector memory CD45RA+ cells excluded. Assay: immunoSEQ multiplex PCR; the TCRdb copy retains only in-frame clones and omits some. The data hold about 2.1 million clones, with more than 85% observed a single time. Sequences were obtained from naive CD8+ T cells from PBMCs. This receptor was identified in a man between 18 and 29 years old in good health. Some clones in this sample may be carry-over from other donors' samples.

The CDR3 region is CASSIGQGIAKNIQYF. CDR3 coding DNA: TGTGCCAGTAGTATAGGACAGGGGATAGCCAAAAACATTCAGTACTTC. This sequence joins TRBV19 and TRBJ2-4; the match to TRBD1 covers 8 bases. Looked up from germline, CDR1 is LNHDA and CDR2 is SQIVND (reference sequence). V trimming: 1 base; J trimming: 0 bases; junction bases outside the gene matches: 2. The CDR3 is made up of 16 amino acids. The entire variable domain, with the rest obtained from reference TRBV19 and TRBJ2-4, is as follows: DGGITQSPKYLFRKEGQNVTLSCEQNLNHDAMYWYRQDPGQGLRLIYYSQIVNDFQKGDIAEGYSVSREKKESFPLTVTSAQKNPTAFYLCASSIGQGIAKNIQYFGAGTRLSVL.